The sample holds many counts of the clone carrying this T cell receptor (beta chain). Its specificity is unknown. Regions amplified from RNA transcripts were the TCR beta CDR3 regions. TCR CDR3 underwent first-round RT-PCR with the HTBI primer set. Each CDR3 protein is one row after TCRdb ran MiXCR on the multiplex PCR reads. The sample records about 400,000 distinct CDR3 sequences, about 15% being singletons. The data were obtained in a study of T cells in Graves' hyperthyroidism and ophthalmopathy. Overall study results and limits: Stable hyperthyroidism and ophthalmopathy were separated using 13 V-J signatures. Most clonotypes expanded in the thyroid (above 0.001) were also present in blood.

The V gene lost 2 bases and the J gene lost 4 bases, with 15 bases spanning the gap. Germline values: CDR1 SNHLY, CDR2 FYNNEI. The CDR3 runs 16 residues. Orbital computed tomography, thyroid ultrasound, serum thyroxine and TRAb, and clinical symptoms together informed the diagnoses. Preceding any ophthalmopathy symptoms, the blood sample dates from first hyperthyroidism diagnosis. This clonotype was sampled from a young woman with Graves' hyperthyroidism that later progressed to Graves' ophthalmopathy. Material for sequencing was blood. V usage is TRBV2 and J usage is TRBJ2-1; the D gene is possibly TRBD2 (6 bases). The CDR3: CASSERLRGSYNEQFF. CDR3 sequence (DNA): TGTGCCAGCAGTGAACGGTTGCGGGGAAGTTACAATGAGCAGTTCTTC.